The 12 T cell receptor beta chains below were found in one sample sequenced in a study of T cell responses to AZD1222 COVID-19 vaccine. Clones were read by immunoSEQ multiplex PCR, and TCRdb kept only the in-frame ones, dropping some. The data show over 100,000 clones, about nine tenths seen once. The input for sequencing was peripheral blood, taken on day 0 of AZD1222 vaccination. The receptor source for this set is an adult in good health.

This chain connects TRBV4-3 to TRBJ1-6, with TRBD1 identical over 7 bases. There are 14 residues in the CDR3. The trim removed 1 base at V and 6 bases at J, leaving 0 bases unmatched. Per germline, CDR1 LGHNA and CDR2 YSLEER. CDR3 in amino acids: CASSQGDSNSPLHF. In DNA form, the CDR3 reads TGCGCCAGCAGCCAAGGGGACAGTAATTCACCCCTCCACTTT.

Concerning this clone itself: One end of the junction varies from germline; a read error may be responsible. In DNA, the CDR3 is TGTGACAGCAAGCTCCGTGGGCAGGGTTGGACTGAAGCTTTCTTT. Protein sequence: CDSKLRGQGWTEAFF. The chain is built from TRBV5-6 and TRBJ1-1; TRBD1 might be the D (5 bases). The CDR3 contains 15 residues. Germline V CDR1 and CDR2: SGHDT, YYEEEE. The entire variable domain, with the rest obtained from reference TRBV5-6 and TRBJ1-1, is as follows: DAGVTQSPTHLIKTRGQQVTLRCSPKSGHDTVSWYQQALGQGPQFIFQYYEEEERQRGNFPDRFSGHQFPNYSSELNVNALLLGDSALYLCDSKLRGQGWTEAFFGQGTRLTVV.

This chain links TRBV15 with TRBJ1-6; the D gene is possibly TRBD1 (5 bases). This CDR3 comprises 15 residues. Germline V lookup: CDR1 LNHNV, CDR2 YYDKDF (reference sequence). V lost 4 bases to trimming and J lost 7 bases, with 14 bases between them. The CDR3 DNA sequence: TGTGCCACCAGCACTGGACAACGAGCGAATTCACCCCTCCACTTT. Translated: CATSTGQRANSPLHF. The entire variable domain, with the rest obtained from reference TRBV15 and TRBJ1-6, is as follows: DAMVIQNPRYQVTQFGKPVTLSCSQTLNHNVMYWYQQKSSQAPKLLFHYYDKDFNNEADTPDNFQSRRPNTSFCFLDIRSPGLGDTAMYLCATSTGQRANSPLHFGNGTRLTVT.

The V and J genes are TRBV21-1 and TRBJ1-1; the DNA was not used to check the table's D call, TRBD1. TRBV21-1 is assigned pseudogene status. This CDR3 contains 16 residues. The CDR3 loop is CASKHLTGTEVTEAFF. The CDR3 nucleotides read TGTGCCAGCAAGCACTTAACCGGGACAGAGGTCACTGAAGCTTTCTTT.

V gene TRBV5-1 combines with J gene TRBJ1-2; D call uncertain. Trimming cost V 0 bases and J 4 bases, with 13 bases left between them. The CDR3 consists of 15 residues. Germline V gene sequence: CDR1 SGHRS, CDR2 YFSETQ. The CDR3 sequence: CASSLAGRLSYGYTF. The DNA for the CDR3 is TGCGCCAGCAGCTTGGCCGGGAGACTCAGCTATGGCTACACCTTC.

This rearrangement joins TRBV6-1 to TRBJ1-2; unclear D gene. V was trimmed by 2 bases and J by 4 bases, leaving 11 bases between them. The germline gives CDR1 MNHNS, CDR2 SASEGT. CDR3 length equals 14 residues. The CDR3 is CASSESGRPYGYTF. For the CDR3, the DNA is TGTGCCAGCAGTGAATCTGGTCGGCCCTATGGCTACACCTTC.

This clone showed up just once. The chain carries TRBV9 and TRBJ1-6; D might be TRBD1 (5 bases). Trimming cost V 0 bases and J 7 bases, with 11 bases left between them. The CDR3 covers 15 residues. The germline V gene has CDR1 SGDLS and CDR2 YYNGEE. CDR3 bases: TGTGCCAGCAGCGTAGCTGGGGCCTGGAATTCACCCCTCCACTTT. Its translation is CASSVAGAWNSPLHF.

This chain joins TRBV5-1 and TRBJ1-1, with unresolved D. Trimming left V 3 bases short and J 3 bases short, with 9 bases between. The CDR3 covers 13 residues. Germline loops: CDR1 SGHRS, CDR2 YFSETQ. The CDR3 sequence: CASSSSGYTEAFF. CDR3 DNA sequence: TGCGCCAGCAGCTCGTCCGGGTACACTGAAGCTTTCTTT.

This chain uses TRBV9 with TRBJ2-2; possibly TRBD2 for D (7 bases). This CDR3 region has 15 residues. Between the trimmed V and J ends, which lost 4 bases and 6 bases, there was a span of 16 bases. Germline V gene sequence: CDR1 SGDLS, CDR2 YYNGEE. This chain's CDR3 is CASSFLGGGAGELFF. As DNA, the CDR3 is TGTGCCAGCAGCTTCCTAGGGGGAGGGGCCGGGGAGCTGTTTTTT.

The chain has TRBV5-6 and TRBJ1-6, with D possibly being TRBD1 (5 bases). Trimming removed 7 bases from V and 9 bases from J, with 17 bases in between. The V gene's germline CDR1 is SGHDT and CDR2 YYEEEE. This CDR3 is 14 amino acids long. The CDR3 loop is CASAPPGPSSPLHF. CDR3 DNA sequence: TGTGCCAGCGCGCCTCCAGGGCCTAGTTCACCCCTCCACTTT.

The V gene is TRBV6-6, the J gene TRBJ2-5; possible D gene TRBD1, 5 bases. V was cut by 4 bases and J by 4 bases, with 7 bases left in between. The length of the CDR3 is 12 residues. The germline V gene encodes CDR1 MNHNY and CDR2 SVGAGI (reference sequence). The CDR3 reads CASSSGAETQYF. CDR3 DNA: TGTGCCAGCAGTTCTGGGGCAGAGACCCAGTACTTC.

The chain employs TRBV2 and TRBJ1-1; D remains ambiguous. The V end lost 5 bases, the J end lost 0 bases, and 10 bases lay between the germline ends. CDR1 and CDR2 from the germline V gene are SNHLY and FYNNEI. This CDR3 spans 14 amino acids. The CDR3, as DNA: TGTGCCAGCAGTCGCGAATTTTTGAACACTGAAGCTTTCTTT. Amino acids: CASSREFLNTEAFF.